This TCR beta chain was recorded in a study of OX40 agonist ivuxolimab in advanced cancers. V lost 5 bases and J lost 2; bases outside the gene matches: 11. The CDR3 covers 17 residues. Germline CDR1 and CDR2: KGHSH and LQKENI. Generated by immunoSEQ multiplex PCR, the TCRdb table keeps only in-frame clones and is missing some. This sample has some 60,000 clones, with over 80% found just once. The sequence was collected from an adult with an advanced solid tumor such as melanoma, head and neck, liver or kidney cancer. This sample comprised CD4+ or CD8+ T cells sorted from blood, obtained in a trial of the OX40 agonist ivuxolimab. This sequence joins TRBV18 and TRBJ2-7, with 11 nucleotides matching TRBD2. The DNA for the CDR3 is TGTGCCAGCTCAAACGTTCACTTACTAGCGGGGGCCTACGAGCAGTACTTC. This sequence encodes CASSNVHLLAGAYEQYF.